This T cell receptor beta chain was identified during a study of T cell clonotyping in hematopoietic cell transplantation. Study findings and constraints: Few recipient clonotypes overlapped donors; over 97% were de novo at given depth. Graft donor and pretransplant recipient Inverse Simpson Index values predicted broader posttransplant TCR diversity. Recipient TCR diversity dropped after transplant; expanded clonotypes rose from day 30 to 180.

The repertoire was sequenced with immunoSEQ multiplex PCR; TCRdb's copy has only in-frame clones and lacks some. The sample lists 35,000 to 45,000 clones; roughly 92% were seen once. Germline V gene sequence: CDR1 SGHTA, CDR2 FQGNSA. The length of the CDR3 is 13 residues. V dropped 2 bases and J dropped 7 bases, with 11 bases sitting between them. In regard to this clone: Its antigen is unidentified.

This TCR derives from a woman in her forties or fifties in good health. Some clones in this sample may be carry-over from other donors' samples. The sequenced sample was peripheral blood mononuclear cells. The gene calls are TRBV7-2 and TRBJ1-2, with a weak D call TRBD1 (5 bases). The CDR3, as DNA: TGTGCCAGCAGCTTACCCGGGGCCGGTGGCTACACCTTC. It translates to CASSLPGAGGYTF.